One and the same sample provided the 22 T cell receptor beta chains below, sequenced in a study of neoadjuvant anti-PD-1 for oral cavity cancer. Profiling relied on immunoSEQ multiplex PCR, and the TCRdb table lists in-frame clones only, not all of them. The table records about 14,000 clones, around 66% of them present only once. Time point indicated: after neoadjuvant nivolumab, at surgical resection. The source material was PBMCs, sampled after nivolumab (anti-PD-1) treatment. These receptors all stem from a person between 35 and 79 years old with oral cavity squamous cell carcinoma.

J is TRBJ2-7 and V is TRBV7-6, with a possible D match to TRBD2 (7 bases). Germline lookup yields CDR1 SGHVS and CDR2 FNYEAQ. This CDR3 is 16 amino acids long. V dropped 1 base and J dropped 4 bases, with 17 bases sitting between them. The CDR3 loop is CASSLGQGLAVYEQYF. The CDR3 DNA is TGTGCCAGCAGCTTAGGCCAGGGGCTAGCGGTATACGAGCAGTACTTC.

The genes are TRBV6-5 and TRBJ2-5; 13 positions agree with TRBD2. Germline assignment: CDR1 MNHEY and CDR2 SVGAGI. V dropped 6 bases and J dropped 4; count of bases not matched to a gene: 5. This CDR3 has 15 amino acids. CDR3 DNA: TGTGCCAGCAGGCCGGGACTAGCGGGAACAGAGACCCAGTACTTC. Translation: CASRPGLAGTETQYF.

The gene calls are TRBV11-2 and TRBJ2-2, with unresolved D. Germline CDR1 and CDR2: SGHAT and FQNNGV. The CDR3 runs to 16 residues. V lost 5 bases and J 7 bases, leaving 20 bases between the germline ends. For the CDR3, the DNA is TGTGCCAGCAGCGCTTACGGAACAGTTCTTGTCGGGGAGCTGTTTTTT. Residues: CASSAYGTVLVGELFF.

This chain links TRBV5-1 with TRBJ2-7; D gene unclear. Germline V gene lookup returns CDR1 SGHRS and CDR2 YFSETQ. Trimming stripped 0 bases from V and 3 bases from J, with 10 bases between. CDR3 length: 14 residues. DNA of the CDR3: TGCGCCAGCAGCTTGGCGCTAGATAACTACGAGCAGTACTTC. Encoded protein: CASSLALDNYEQYF.

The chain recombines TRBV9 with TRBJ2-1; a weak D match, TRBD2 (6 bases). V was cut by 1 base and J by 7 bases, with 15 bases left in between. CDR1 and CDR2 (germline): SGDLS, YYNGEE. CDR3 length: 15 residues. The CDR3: CASSVQSGLMNEQFF. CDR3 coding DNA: TGTGCCAGCAGCGTACAAAGCGGGCTTATGAATGAGCAGTTCTTC.

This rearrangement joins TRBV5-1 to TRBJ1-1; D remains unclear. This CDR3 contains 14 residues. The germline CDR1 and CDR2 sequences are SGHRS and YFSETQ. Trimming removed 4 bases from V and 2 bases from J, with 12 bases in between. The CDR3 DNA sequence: TGCGCCAGCAGCCCCCTCCAGGAAAACACTGAAGCTTTCTTT. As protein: CASSPLQENTEAFF.

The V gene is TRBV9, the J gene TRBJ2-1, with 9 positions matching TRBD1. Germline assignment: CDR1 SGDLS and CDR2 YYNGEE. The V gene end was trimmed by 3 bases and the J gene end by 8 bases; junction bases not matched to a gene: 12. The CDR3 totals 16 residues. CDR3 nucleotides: TGTGCCAGCAGCGGATCCCGGGACAGGGAATGGGATGAGCAGTTCTTC. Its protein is CASSGSRDREWDEQFF. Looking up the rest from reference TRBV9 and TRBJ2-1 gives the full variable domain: DSGVTQTPKHLITATGQRVTLRCSPRSGDLSVYWYQQSLDQGLQFLIQYYNGEERAKGNILERFSAQQFPDLHSELNLSSLELGDSALYFCASSGSRDREWDEQFFGPGTRLTVL.

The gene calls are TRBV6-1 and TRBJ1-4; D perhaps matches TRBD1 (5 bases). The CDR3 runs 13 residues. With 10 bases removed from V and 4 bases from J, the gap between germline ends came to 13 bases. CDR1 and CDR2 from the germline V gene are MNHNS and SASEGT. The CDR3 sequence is CATRTGLNEKLFF. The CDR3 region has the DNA TGTGCCACAAGAACAGGCCTTAATGAAAAACTGTTTTTT.

CDR3 sequence reads: CASSLSSGSPQETQYF. CDR3 DNA sequence: TGCGCCAGCAGCTTGTCTAGCGGGAGCCCTCAAGAGACCCAGTACTTC. The V call is TRBV5-1, the J call TRBJ2-5, with 10 bases lining up with TRBD2. CDR1 SGHRS and CDR2 YFSETQ come from the germline V gene. CDR3 length: 16 amino acids. V shed 1 base and J 2 bases; nucleotides not matched to a gene: 5. Together with reference TRBV5-1 and TRBJ2-5, the CDR3 gives the full variable domain: KAGVTQTPRYLIKTRGQQVTLSCSPISGHRSVSWYQQTPGQGLQFLFEYFSETQRNKGNFPGRFSGRQFSNSRSEMNVSTLELGDSALYLCASSLSSGSPQETQYFGPGTRLLVL.

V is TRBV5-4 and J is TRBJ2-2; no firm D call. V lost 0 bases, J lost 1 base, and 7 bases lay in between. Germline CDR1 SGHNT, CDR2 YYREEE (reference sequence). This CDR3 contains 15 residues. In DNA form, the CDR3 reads TGTGCCAGCAGCTTGGCGGGTGTGAACACCGGGGAGCTGTTTTTT. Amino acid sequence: CASSLAGVNTGELFF. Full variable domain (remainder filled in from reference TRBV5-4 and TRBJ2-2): ETGVTQSPTHLIKTRGQQVTLRCSSQSGHNTVSWYQQALGQGPQFIFQYYREEENGRGNFPPRFSGLQFPNYSSELNVNALELDDSALYLCASSLAGVNTGELFFGEGSRLTVL.

CDR3 region: CASSLMGVLDLGYTF. The DNA of the CDR3 is TGTGCCAGCAGCCTCATGGGAGTATTGGACCTTGGCTACACCTTC. The V and J genes are TRBV9 and TRBJ1-2; D unresolved. There are 15 residues in the CDR3. Trimming cost V 4 bases and J 7 bases, with 20 bases left between them. Germline-derived CDR1 and CDR2 are SGDLS and YYNGEE.

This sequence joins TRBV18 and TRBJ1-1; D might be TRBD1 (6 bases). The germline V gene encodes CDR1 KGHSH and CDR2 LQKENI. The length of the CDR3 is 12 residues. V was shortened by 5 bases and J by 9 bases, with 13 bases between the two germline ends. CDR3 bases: TGTGCCAGCTCAAGGGAAGGGGGGCAAGCTTTCTTT. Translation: CASSREGGQAFF.

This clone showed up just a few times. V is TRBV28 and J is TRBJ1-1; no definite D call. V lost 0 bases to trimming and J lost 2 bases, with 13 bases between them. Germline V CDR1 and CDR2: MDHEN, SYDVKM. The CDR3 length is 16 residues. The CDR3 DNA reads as TGTGCCAGCAGTTTATGGGCATCCAATGTAAACACTGAAGCTTTCTTT. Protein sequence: CASSLWASNVNTEAFF.

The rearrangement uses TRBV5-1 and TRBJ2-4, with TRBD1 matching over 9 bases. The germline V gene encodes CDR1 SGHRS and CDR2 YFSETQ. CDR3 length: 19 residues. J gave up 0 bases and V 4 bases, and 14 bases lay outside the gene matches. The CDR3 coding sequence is TGCGCCAGCAGCCCCTGGACAGGGGACTCTTTCCTAGCCAAAAACATTCAGTACTTC. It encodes CASSPWTGDSFLAKNIQYF.

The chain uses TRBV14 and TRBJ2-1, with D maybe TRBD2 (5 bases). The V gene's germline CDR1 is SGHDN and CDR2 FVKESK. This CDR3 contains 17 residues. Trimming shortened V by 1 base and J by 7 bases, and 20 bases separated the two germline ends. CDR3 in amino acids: CASSQAVRGSSRNEQFF. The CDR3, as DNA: TGTGCCAGCAGCCAAGCGGTTCGTGGGAGTAGTAGGAATGAGCAGTTCTTC.

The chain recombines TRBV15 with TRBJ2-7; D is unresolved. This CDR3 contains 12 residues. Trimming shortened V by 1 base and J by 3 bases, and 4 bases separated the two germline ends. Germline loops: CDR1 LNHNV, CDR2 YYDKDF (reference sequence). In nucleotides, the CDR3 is TGTGCCACCAGCAGAGGGGGCTACGAGCAGTACTTC. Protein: CATSRGGYEQYF.

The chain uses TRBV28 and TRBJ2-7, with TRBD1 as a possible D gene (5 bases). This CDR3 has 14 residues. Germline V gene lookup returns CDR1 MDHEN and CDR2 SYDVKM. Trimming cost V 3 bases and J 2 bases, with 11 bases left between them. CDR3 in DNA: TGTGCCAGCAGTTTGGACACGCTTACCTACGAGCAGTACTTC. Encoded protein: CASSLDTLTYEQYF.

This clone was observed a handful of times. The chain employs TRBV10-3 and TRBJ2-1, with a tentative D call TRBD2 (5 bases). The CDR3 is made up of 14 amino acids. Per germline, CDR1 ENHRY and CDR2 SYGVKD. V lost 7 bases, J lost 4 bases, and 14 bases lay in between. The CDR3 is CAIKYSAVYNEQFF. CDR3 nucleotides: TGTGCCATCAAGTATAGCGCCGTTTACAATGAGCAGTTCTTC.

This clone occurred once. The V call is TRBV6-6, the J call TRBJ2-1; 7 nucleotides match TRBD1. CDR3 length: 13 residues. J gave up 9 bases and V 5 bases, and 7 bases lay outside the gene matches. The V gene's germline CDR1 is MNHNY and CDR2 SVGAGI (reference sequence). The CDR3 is CASSRQGEGEQFF. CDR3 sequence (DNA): TGTGCCAGCAGTCGACAGGGCGAGGGTGAGCAGTTCTTC.

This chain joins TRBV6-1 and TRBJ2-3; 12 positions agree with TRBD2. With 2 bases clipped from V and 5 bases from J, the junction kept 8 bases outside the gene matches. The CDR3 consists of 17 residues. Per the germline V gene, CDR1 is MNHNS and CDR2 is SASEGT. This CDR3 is CASSESARLAGEDTQYF. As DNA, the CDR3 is TGTGCCAGCAGTGAAAGCGCGAGACTAGCGGGAGAAGATACGCAGTATTTT.

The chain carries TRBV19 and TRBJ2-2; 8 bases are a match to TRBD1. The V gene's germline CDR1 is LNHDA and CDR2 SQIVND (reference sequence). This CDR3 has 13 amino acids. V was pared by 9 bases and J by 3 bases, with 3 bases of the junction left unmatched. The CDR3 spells CASGTGDTGELFF. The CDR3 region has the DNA TGTGCCAGCGGGACAGGCGACACCGGGGAGCTGTTTTTT.

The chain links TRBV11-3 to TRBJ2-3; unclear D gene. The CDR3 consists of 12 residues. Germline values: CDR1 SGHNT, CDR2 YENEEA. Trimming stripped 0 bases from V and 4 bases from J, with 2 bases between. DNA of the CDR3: TGTGCCAGCAGCTTAGATGCAGATACGCAGTATTTT. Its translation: CASSLDADTQYF.